This note documents a single TCR beta chain sequence. These data come from a study of blood T cell repertoires in COVID-19. Clones were read by immunoSEQ multiplex PCR, and TCRdb kept only the in-frame ones, dropping some. Of under 300,000 clones in the sample, about four fifths were seen once. Germline V lookup: CDR1 MGHRA, CDR2 YSYEKL. This CDR3 is 15 amino acids long. V was clipped by 1 base and J by 2 bases, with 8 bases between them. The chain uses TRBV4-1 and TRBJ2-2; D may be TRBD1 (6 bases). Sequencing was done on a sample of peripheral blood. This clonotype was obtained from a man aged 25 to 40 who had recovered from COVID-19. The CDR3 protein is CASSQGQANTGELFF. CDR3 DNA: TGCGCCAGCAGCCAAGGACAGGCAAACACCGGGGAGCTGTTTTTT.